This TCR beta chain was recorded in a study of memory CD4+ T cells and cytomegalovirus serostatus. Study in general: This sample comes from healthy Belgian adults, about nine CMV seropositive, about 25 seronegative. Findings and limits, study-wide: CD4+ memory repertoires contained about two fifths of the roughly 160 reported CMV TCRbeta sequences.

This clone is medium-sized in the sample. The antigen is undetermined. Single viable CD3+CD4+CD8-CD45RO+ cells were sorted as the memory CD4+ T cells. Serum IgG to CMV pp150, pp28, p38 and p52 defined serostatus. CDR3 size: 14 residues. Germline CDR1 SGHTA, CDR2 FQGNSA. Trimming took 5 bases from V and 5 from J; bases not matched to a gene: 7. The repertoire was sequenced with immunoSEQ multiplex PCR; TCRdb's copy has only in-frame clones and lacks some. The sample includes 45,000 to 60,000 clones, about three quarters of them seen just once. The chain employs TRBV7-2 and TRBJ2-7; TRBD1 agrees at 9 bases. The source is an adult in good health and CMV-seropositive. Sequencing used memory CD4+ T cells from blood. Here the CDR3 DNA reads TGTGCCAGCAGCCCGGACAGGGGCATCCACGAGCAGTACTTC. Translation gives CASSPDRGIHEQYF.